The TCR beta chain under discussion was sequenced for a study of response to subunit inactivated influenza vaccine. Study observations and caveats: That few new T cells are recruited by each seasonal influenza vaccination was the authors' suggestion.

The ends were cut back, 0 bases at V and 7 bases at J, with 16 bases in the middle. The CDR3 is 15 amino acids. CDR1 LGHNA and CDR2 YNFKEQ come from the germline V gene. With respect to this clonotype: No antigen is known for it.

From the RT-PCR reads, TCRdb called clonotypes with MiXCR, one entry per CDR3 protein. The table records roughly 650,000 distinct CDR3 sequences, approximately 14% of them present only once. This clonotype originated in a man aged 50-60 years who received an inactivated influenza vaccine. The rearrangement uses TRBV4-2 and TRBJ2-7; D is unclear. The sequencing used PBMCs from blood, collected about 11 days after vaccination. The CDR3 DNA sequence: TGTGCCAGCAGCCAAGATCTAGGCGGCCCCAGGGAGCAGTACTTC. Translated: CASSQDLGGPREQYF.